These T cell receptor beta chains were read from a single sample in a study of T cells in Graves' hyperthyroidism and ophthalmopathy. TCRdb redid the calling of the multiplex PCR reads with MiXCR, one entry per CDR3 protein. The data show roughly 580,000 distinct CDR3 sequences, approximately 15% seen once. The sequenced material came from blood. The receptors originated from a woman aged 30 to 39 with Graves' hyperthyroidism that later progressed to Graves' ophthalmopathy. Each CDR3 is given with its conserved first and last residue. A D gene is named only where the DNA matches it firmly. Clone size, where shown, is once, few, many, or a class for clones that have expanded.

clone_size j_call d_call cdr3_length v_call cdr3_aa cdr3_nt
many TRBJ1-6 - 14 TRBV28 CASSLRDQNSPLHF TGTGCCAGCAGTTTAAGGGACCAGAATTCACCCCTCCACTTT
- TRBJ2-6 - 14 TRBV14 CASSRAPGANVLTF TGTGCCAGCAGTCGGGCGCCTGGGGCCAACGTCCTGACTTTC
many TRBJ1-2 - 12 TRBV9 CASSEPVRGYTF TGTGCCAGCAGCGAGCCGGTCAGAGGCTACACCTTC
many TRBJ2-2 - 14 TRBV2 CASSEFDSPGELFF TGTGCCAGCAGTGAGTTTGACAGTCCCGGGGAGCTGTTTTTT
- TRBJ2-7 - 13 TRBV7-9 CASSPDSQYEQYF TGTGCCAGCAGCCCCGACAGCCAGTACGAGCAGTACTTC
many TRBJ2-1 TRBD2 15 TRBV9 CASSSSGSPYNEQFF TGTGCCAGCAGCTCAAGCGGGAGCCCTTACAATGAGCAGTTCTTC
many TRBJ2-1 - 15 TRBV24-1 CATSDPKSPGNEQFF TGTGCCACCAGTGACCCGAAGTCACCCGGCAATGAGCAGTTCTTC
many TRBJ2-5 - 15 TRBV9 CASSAPIGEEETQYF TGTGCCAGCAGCGCCCCCATTGGTGAAGAAGAGACCCAGTACTTC
many TRBJ1-1 - 14 TRBV10-3 CAISDRDRYPEAFF TGTGCCATCAGTGATAGGGATAGGTACCCTGAAGCTTTCTTT
many TRBJ2-1 - 15 TRBV20-1 CSASSGSGNWNEQFF TGCAGTGCTTCGAGTGGGAGCGGTAATTGGAATGAGCAGTTCTTC
many TRBJ2-3 - 15 TRBV28 CASQARAGGTDTQYF TGTGCCAGCCAGGCTCGCGCTGGGGGAACAGATACGCAGTATTTT
- TRBJ2-7 - 13 TRBV6-1 CASMGDYWYEQYF TGTGCCAGCATGGGCGACTATTGGTACGAGCAGTACTTC
few TRBJ2-2 - 16 TRBV9 CASSVAEGAATGELFF TGTGCCAGCAGCGTAGCTGAGGGCGCGGCCACCGGGGAGCTGTTTTTT
few TRBJ2-4 - 12 TRBV20-1 CSASQDASIQYF TGCAGTGCATCCCAGGACGCGAGCATTCAGTACTTC
many TRBJ2-7 TRBD1 15 TRBV30 CACTTLGQGAYEQYF TGTGCCTGCACGACCTTGGGACAGGGGGCCTACGAGCAGTACTTC
many TRBJ1-2 - 13 TRBV20-1 CSARGIGPYGYTF TGCAGTGCTAGAGGGATCGGCCCCTATGGCTACACCTTC
- TRBJ2-5 - 14 TRBV24-1 CATRPQVYQETQYF TGTGCCACCAGGCCCCAGGTGTACCAAGAGACCCAGTACTTC
few TRBJ1-5 - 17 TRBV4-1 CASSQEVSDPPNQPQHF TGCGCCAGCAGCCAAGAGGTTTCCGATCCCCCCAATCAGCCCCAGCATTTT
once TRBJ2-2 - 14 TRBV6-1 CASRRLTNTGELFF TGTGCCAGCAGGCGACTAACGAACACCGGGGAGCTGTTTTTT
many TRBJ2-1 - 13 TRBV24-1 CATSDLTGNEQFF TGTGCCACCAGTGATTTAACGGGGAATGAGCAGTTCTTC
many TRBJ2-3 - 13 TRBV18 CASSPDPGDTQYF TGTGCCAGCTCACCGGACCCTGGAGATACGCAGTATTTT
many TRBJ1-6 - 18 TRBV27 CASRYERGAALYNSPLHF TGTGCCAGCAGATACGAACGGGGGGCGGCCCTATATAATTCACCCCTCCACTTT
- TRBJ2-5 - 12 TRBV29-1 CSVEMSGETQYF TGCAGCGTTGAAATGTCTGGGGAGACCCAGTACTTC
- TRBJ1-4 - 15 TRBV5-1 CASSPVGGTNEKLFF TGCGCCAGCAGCCCGGTTGGGGGCACTAATGAAAAACTGTTTTTT
many TRBJ1-4 TRBD1 16 TRBV28 CASSLWDRAENEKLFF TGTGCCAGCAGTCTCTGGGACAGGGCGGAAAATGAAAAACTGTTTTTT
few TRBJ2-7 - 12 TRBV6-1 CASSKLAWEQYF TGTGCCAGCAGCAAACTAGCTTGGGAGCAGTACTTC
- TRBJ1-5 - 14 TRBV3-1 CASSQEATGNPQHF TGTGCCAGCAGCCAAGAGGCGACTGGGAACCCCCAGCATTTT
- TRBJ1-2 - 13 TRBV29-1 CSVEGQSYSGYTF TGCAGCGTTGAAGGACAGTCGTACAGTGGCTACACCTTC
many TRBJ2-5 - 14 TRBV6-2/TRBV6-3 CASSKGRDPETQYF TGTGCCAGCAGTAAGGGGCGGGATCCAGAGACCCAGTACTTC
many TRBJ1-1 - 14 TRBV24-1 CATSDARSRAEAFF TGTGCCACCAGTGATGCCCGATCGAGGGCTGAAGCTTTCTTT
- TRBJ2-1 TRBD2 15 TRBV25-1 CASSDGGGRAYEQFF TGTGCCAGCAGTGACGGTGGCGGGAGGGCGTATGAGCAGTTCTTC
- TRBJ1-1 - 14 TRBV12-3/TRBV12-4 CASSSWVITTEAFF TGTGCCAGCAGTTCTTGGGTAATTACGACTGAAGCTTTCTTT
- TRBJ2-4 - 19 TRBV18 CASSPPLEDTQIAKNIQYF TGTGCCAGCTCACCACCCCTAGAAGATACTCAAATAGCCAAAAACATTCAGTACTTC
few TRBJ2-4 - 15 TRBV27 CASSRGAATKNIQYF TGTGCCAGCAGCCGAGGGGCGGCAACCAAAAACATTCAGTACTTC
many TRBJ2-5 - 15 TRBV18 CASSLQDSGQETQYF TGTGCCAGCTCACTCCAGGACAGTGGGCAAGAGACCCAGTACTTC
many TRBJ2-1 - 14 TRBV12-3/TRBV12-4 CASTSASSYNEQFF TGTGCCAGCACTAGCGCCAGCTCCTACAATGAGCAGTTCTTC
many TRBJ2-3 - 12 TRBV20-1 CSAKDNTDTQYF TGCAGTGCTAAGGACAACACAGATACGCAGTATTTT
- TRBJ1-1 - 11 TRBV10-3 CAISAVGRAFF TGTGCCATCAGTGCGGTGGGGCGAGCTTTCTTT
many TRBJ2-7 - 12 TRBV2 CASTGTPYEQYF TGTGCCAGCACCGGGACCCCCTACGAGCAGTACTTC
- TRBJ2-5 - 14 TRBV19 CASRAPGNLETQYF TGTGCCAGTAGGGCCCCCGGCAATCTAGAGACCCAGTACTTC
few TRBJ2-7 - 13 TRBV7-9 CASSSASTHEQYF TGTGCCAGCAGCTCCGCTAGTACCCACGAGCAGTACTTC
few TRBJ1-1 TRBD1 13 TRBV12-5 CASADREQTEAFF TGTGCTAGTGCCGACAGGGAACAGACTGAAGCTTTCTTT
- TRBJ2-7 - 11 TRBV6-1 CASIQNYEQYF TGTGCCAGCATCCAAAACTACGAGCAGTACTTC
few TRBJ2-6 - 15 TRBV6-1 CASSAWNSGANVLTF TGTGCCAGCAGTGCCTGGAATTCTGGGGCCAACGTCCTGACTTTC
many TRBJ2-1 - 11 TRBV11-2 CASSPGDQQFF TGTGCCAGCAGCCCGGGGGACCAGCAGTTCTTC
few TRBJ2-7 TRBD1 14 TRBV7-9 CASSKGTGSGEQYF TGTGCCAGCAGCAAAGGGACAGGGAGCGGCGAGCAGTACTTC